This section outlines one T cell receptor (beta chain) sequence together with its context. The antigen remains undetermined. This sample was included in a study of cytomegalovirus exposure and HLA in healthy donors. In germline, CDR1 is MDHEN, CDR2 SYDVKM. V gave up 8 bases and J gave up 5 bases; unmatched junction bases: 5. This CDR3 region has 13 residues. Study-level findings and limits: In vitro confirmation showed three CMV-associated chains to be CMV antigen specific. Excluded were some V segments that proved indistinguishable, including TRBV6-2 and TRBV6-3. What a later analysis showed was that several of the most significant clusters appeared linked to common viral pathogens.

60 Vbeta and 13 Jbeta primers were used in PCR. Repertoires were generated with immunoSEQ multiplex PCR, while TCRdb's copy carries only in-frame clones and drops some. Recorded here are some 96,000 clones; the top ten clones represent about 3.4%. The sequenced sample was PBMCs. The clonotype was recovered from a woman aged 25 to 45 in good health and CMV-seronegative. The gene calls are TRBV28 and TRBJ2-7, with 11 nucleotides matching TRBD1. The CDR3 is CASRDRGSHEQYF. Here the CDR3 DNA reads TGTGCCAGCCGGGACAGGGGGTCCCACGAGCAGTACTTC.